In this sample, the clone carrying this T cell receptor beta chain turned up a few times. The sample belongs to a study of graft-versus-host responses after intestinal transplantation. About the research overall: Tacrolimus plus steroids were given to all recipients for about three years, preceded by anti-thymocyte globulin induction.

Whole-study results and caveats: High graft-versus-host to host-versus-graft clonal ratios were seen in allografts of patients with graft-donor T cell macrochimerism.

Germline loops: CDR1 MNHNY, CDR2 SVGAGI (reference sequence). J gave up 3 bases and V 4 bases, and 4 bases lay outside the gene matches. The CDR3 length is 15 residues. Data came from immunoSEQ multiplex PCR; TCRdb stores just in-frame clones and leaves some out. The data show almost 4,000 clones, roughly 43% seen once. CFSE-labeled responder cells (roughly 200,000) were plated with roughly 200,000 irradiated, violet-dye-labeled stimulator cells. Sample: alloreactive CD8+ T cells from a mixed lymphocyte reaction culture, taken before transplantation. The sample's subset: CFSE-low proliferating T cells sorted from roughly six-day pre-transplant mixed lymphocyte reaction (GvH or HvG direction). The chain links TRBV6-6 to TRBJ2-1; the match to TRBD2 covers 9 bases. The clonotype comes from a human patient who was an organ donor for intestinal transplantation. Here the CDR3 reads CASSFSSGIYNEQFF. CDR3 in DNA: TGTGCCAGCAGTTTTTCTAGCGGGATCTACAATGAGCAGTTCTTC.